These 8 T cell receptor beta chains were sequenced from one sample in a study of cytomegalovirus exposure and HLA in healthy donors (dated by TCRdb to 2017 to 2019). The library was produced with the immunoSEQ multiplex PCR assay. A mixture of 60 forward primers for TCR Vbeta segments and 13 reverse primers for TCR Jbeta segments was used in the multiplex PCR. TCRdb carries this immuneACCESS record with in-frame sequences only. Its versions omit some clonotypes, under half of them owing to an unresolved V gene in the studies checked, with the rest unexplained. Here the sample has 150,000 to 200,000 clones; 80% occur a single time. Under 0.85% of the sample lies in the top ten. Sequencing was carried out using PBMCs. The receptors come from a boy aged 5-17 years in good health and CMV-seronegative.

The chain joins TRBV19 to TRBJ2-7, with 7 nucleotides matching TRBD2. CDR1 is LNHDA and CDR2 is SQIVND in the germline V gene (reference sequence). The length of the CDR3 is 13 residues. V lost 0 bases, J lost 9 bases, and 5 bases stayed unmatched. The CDR3, as DNA: TGTGCCAGTAGTATAGATGGGTCGGGAGGGCAGTACTTC. This gives the protein CASSIDGSGGQYF.

This sequence joins TRBV7-9 and TRBJ1-1; D may be TRBD1 (5 bases). Germline loops: CDR1 SEHNR, CDR2 FQNEAQ (reference sequence). This CDR3 has 15 residues. V lost 5 bases and J 1 base, leaving 14 bases between the germline ends. The CDR3 DNA follows: TGTGCCAGCAGCCAATGGGGCGGACCGAACACTGAAGCTTTCTTT. Amino acid sequence: CASSQWGGPNTEAFF.

V and J are TRBV7-3 and TRBJ2-1, with 8 bases lining up with TRBD2. J was trimmed by 2 bases and V by 2 bases; bases with no gene match: 5. The length of the CDR3 is 16 residues. CDR1 and CDR2 from the germline V gene are SGHTA and FQGTGA. CDR3: CASSLFGGGTYNEQFF. The CDR3 DNA reads TGTGCCAGCAGCTTATTCGGCGGGGGGACCTACAATGAGCAGTTCTTC.

In its sample, this clone was seen once. The chain carries TRBV12-5 and TRBJ2-1; D may be TRBD2 (5 bases). The CDR3 contains 12 residues. Per the germline V gene, CDR1 is LGHNT and CDR2 is FRNRAP. V lost 7 bases, J lost 6 bases, and 10 bases lay in between. CDR3 DNA sequence: TGTGCTAGTGCCACTAGTCGCAATGAGCAGTTCTTC. Its protein product is CASATSRNEQFF. The variable domain in full, with the rest retrieved from reference TRBV12-5 and TRBJ2-1, is DARVTQTPRHKVTEMGQEVTMRCQPILGHNTVFWYRQTMMQGLELLAYFRNRAPLDDSGMPKDRFSAEMPDATLATLKIQPSEPRDSAVYFCASATSRNEQFFGPGTRLTVL.

V usage is TRBV5-6 and J usage is TRBJ2-7; 10 bases agree with TRBD1. The CDR3 loop spans 17 amino acids. The V segment lost 2 bases and the J segment 3 bases; nucleotides outside the gene matches: 11. CDR1 and CDR2 from the germline V gene are SGHDT and YYEEEE. The CDR3, as DNA: TGTGCCAGCAGCTTCGGGACAGGGGCGCGTGGGGGCTACGAGCAGTACTTC. Protein sequence: CASSFGTGARGGYEQYF.

This clone was counted between two and nine times. This chain joins TRBV6-4 and TRBJ2-3; no definite D call. Germline V gene data show CDR1 as MRHNA and CDR2 as SNTAGT. Between the trimmed V and J ends, which lost 8 bases and 6 bases, there was a span of 15 bases. CDR3 length: 13 residues. CDR3 amino acids: CASALAPRDTQYF. The CDR3 DNA reads as TGTGCCAGCGCTCTCGCCCCCAGGGATACGCAGTATTTT.

V is TRBV6-5 and J is TRBJ1-1; 7 bases match TRBD1. CDR1 and CDR2 from the germline V gene are MNHEY and SVGAGI. V lost 11 bases to trimming and J lost 3 bases; unmatched junction nucleotides: 9. The CDR3 consists of 13 residues. Here the CDR3 DNA reads TGTGCCTCACAGGGGCCGCAGGACACTGAAGCTTTCTTT. Protein sequence: CASQGPQDTEAFF.

This CDR3 reads CASSSGLAGAGEQFF. The DNA for the CDR3 is TGTGCCAGCAGCTCGGGACTAGCGGGGGCAGGGGAGCAGTTCTTC. This chain uses TRBV7-9 with TRBJ2-1; 14 positions match TRBD2. The trim removed 4 bases at V and 10 bases at J, leaving 6 bases unmatched. The CDR3 spans 15 residues. Germline V gives CDR1 SEHNR, CDR2 FQNEAQ (reference sequence).